A selection of T cell receptor beta chains follows, all from one sample in a study of blood T cell repertoires in COVID-19. The assay was immunoSEQ multiplex PCR, and TCRdb's table has in-frame clones only and misses some. The sample has around 290,000 clones; roughly 90% are singletons. The specimen was peripheral blood. These receptors were obtained from a woman in her sixties or seventies with COVID-19, enrolled during active disease. Each CDR3 is given with its conserved first and last residue. The order of the fields is clone size, D gene, J gene, V gene, CDR3 protein, CDR3 DNA. A D gene is named only where the DNA matches it firmly. Where a row states a size, it is once, few, many or the class of an expanded clone; other rows omit it.

-	-	TRBJ2-5	TRBV11-2	CASSLSGGGPQETQYF	TGTGCCAGCAGCTTAAGTGGCGGGGGCCCTCAAGAGACCCAGTACTTC
-	-	TRBJ2-7	TRBV27	CASGSVMSSYEQYF	TGTGCCAGCGGGAGCGTGATGAGCTCCTACGAGCAGTACTTC
-	-	TRBJ2-5	TRBV7-9	CASSGWRGGETQYF	TGTGCCAGCAGCGGATGGCGGGGTGGGGAGACCCAGTACTTC
-	-	TRBJ1-4	TRBV21-1	CASSKTPGQGLFF	TGTGCCAGCAGCAAGACCCCGGGACAGGGTCTGTTTTTT
-	-	TRBJ1-2	TRBV4-1	CASSQVTRAMLNYGYTF	TGCGCCAGCAGCCAAGTAACCAGGGCTATGCTTAACTATGGCTACACCTTC
-	-	TRBJ1-2	TRBV24-1	CATSDQVNYGYTF	TGTGCCACCAGTGACCAGGTTAACTATGGCTACACCTTC
-	TRBD1	TRBJ1-2	TRBV29-1	CSAGGTGFDGYTF	TGCAGCGCTGGGGGGACAGGGTTCGATGGCTACACCTTC
-	-	TRBJ1-2	TRBV29-1	CSVAGVVGYTF	TGCAGCGTTGCGGGAGTAGTTGGCTACACCTTC
-	-	TRBJ1-2	TRBV19	CASSIFGRGYGYTF	TGTGCCAGTAGTATATTCGGCAGAGGCTATGGCTACACCTTC
few	TRBD1	TRBJ2-7	TRBV30	CAWSEKTGGARAYEQYF	TGTGCCTGGAGCGAAAAGACAGGGGGCGCAAGGGCCTACGAGCAGTACTTC